This T cell receptor beta chain was identified in a study of spatial heterogeneity in lung cancer (dated by TCRdb to the late 2010s). Looking at the study overall: Donors were around 71 patients with early-stage, untreated non-small cell lung cancer from the lung TRACERx cohort. In non-small cell lung cancer, the study quantitatively compared TCR alpha and beta repertoires across several tumor regions, matched nontumor lung, and blood. Nonsynonymous mutation counts, determined by whole-exome sequencing of tumor tissue, were related to TCR repertoire features. Both alpha and beta chains were TCR-sequenced in samples taken at surgery, namely 220 tumor regions, around 64 matched nontumor lung samples and 55 to 60 PBMC samples. Follow-up PBMC samples were sequenced whenever the samples were available, and the median time to follow-up was approximately 2 years after resection. Beta-chain transcripts were consistently detected in greater numbers than alpha-chain transcripts, which likely reflects a higher abundance of beta-chain transcripts. In the raw uncorrected reads, each unique combination of TCR and UMI appeared more than ten times on average.

Turning to this clonotype: Its antigen is still unknown. The germline gene is not matched at one end of the junction; a read error may be the cause.

The time point label of this sample denotes: blood at routine non-recurrence follow-up after resection. Without any cell sorting, TCR sequencing was performed on whole RNA extracted either from tumor and nontumor lung tissue or from cryopreserved PBMC samples. Patients were selected for TCR sequencing only if sufficient RNA was available from at least two tumor regions. Preparation of the library involved 5' RACE. Sequencer: NextSeq 500. The TCR library protocol attached a unique molecular identifier to each TCR cDNA molecule to allow correction of PCR and sequencing errors. The authors' analysis ran thus. Decombinator tools were used for TCR identification, UMI-based error correction and CDR3 extraction. Expanded TCRs were defined as those above a frequency of 2 per 1,000, corresponding to the top 1% of the tumor frequency distribution. Renyi diversity was calculated using the R vegan package after each repertoire was subsampled 100 times to 5,000 TCRs. CDR3 similarity networks were constructed using string-kernel similarity of amino acid triplets, with links drawn between CDR3s whose pairwise similarity was above 0.82. The public reads were reanalyzed by TCRdb: fastp trimming at Q25, MiXCR alignment, in-frame beta chains only. Each entry is one CDR3 protein sequence, shown with its most common DNA and genes. None of the V and J calls come from the authors' own analysis; TCRdb made them. The sample table lists roughly 45,000 distinct CDR3 sequences, about 23% of them with a count of one. The ten top clones hold roughly 7.2% of the sample.

Results and caveats for the whole study, not just this receptor: Only roughly 15 patients were included in the comparisons of baseline and follow-up blood repertoires. Confirming at a functional level the hypothesis that regional TCRs recognize regional mutations was considered to require additional single-cell paired TCR alpha and beta sequencing. Ubiquitous expanded tumor TCRs were found in blood more often at tumor resection than at routine follow-up.

The CDR3 sequence holds 15 residues, the cysteine and phenylalanine included. The entry retains the CDR3 DNA only, 45 bases that are in frame from base 1. CDR1 and CDR2 were assigned from the germline V gene as SGHRS and YFSETQ. The sample in question was PBMCs, obtained at follow-up. Rearrangement joined TRBV5-1 to TRBJ2-5; a weak D assignment points to TRBD1 (5 bases agree). This receptor was obtained from a female donor with early-stage non-small cell lung cancer. The CDR3 protein sequence reads: CASSLTIGVQQTQYF. Here is the DNA: TGCGCCAGCAGCTTGACTATAGGGGTCCAACAGACCCAGTACTTC.